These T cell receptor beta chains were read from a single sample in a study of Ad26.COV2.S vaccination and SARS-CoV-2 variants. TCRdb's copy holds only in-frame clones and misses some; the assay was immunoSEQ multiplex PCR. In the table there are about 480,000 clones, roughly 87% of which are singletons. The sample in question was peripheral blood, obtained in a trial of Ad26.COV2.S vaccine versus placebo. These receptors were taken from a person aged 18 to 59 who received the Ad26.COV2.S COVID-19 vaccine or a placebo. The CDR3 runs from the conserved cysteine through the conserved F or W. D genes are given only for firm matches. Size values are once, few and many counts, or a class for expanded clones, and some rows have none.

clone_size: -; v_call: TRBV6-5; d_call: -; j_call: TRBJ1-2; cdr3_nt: TGTGCCAGCAGTTATCGTTTGGGCAGCTATGGCTACACCTTC; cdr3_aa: CASSYRLGSYGYTF
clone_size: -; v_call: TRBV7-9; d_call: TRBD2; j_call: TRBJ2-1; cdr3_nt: TGTGCCAGCAGCTTAGCGGGAGGGCCACTGTTCTTC; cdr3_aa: CASSLAGGPLFF
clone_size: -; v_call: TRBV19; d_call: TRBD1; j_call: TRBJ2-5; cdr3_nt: TGTGCCAGTAGTACCGGACAGGGAACACAAGAGACCCAGTACTTC; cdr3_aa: CASSTGQGTQETQYF
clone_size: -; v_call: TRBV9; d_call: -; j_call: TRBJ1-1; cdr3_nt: TGTGCCAGCAGTGAAGCTTTCTTT; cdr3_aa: CASSEAFF
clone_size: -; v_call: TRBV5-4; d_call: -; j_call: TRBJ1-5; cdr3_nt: TGTGCCAGCAGCCCCGGACCTAACTCCAATCAGCCCCAGCATTTT; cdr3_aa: CASSPGPNSNQPQHF
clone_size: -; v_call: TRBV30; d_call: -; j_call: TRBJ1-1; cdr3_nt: TGTGCCTGGAGTGTAGAGGGCGATTACACTGAAGCTTTCTTT; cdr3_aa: CAWSVEGDYTEAFF
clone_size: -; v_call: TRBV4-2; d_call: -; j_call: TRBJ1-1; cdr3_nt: TGTGCCAGCAGCCAAGTACAAGGGACGGACACTGAAGCTTTCTTT; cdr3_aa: CASSQVQGTDTEAFF
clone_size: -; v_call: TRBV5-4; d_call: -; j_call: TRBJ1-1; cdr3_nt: TGTGCCAGCAGCTCCCAAGTTATCAAGACTGAAGCTTTCTTT; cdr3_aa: CASSSQVIKTEAFF
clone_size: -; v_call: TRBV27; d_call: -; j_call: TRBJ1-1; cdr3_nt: TGTGCCAGCAGTTTATTTGGCAGGGCCCACACTGAAGCTTTCTTT; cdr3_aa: CASSLFGRAHTEAFF
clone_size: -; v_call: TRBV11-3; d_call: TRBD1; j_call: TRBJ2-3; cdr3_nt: TGTGCCAGCAGCTCCCTGGGACAGGGGGGTCGAGATACGCAGTATTTT; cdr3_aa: CASSSLGQGGRDTQYF
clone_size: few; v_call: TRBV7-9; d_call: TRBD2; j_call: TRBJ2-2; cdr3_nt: TGTGCCAGCAGCCTACTAGCGGGAGGGACCGGGGAGCTGTTTTTT; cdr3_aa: CASSLLAGGTGELFF
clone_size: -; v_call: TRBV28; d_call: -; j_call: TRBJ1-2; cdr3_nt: TGTGCCAGCAGTCAATCCGGGACCTCCTATGGCTACACCTTC; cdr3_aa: CASSQSGTSYGYTF
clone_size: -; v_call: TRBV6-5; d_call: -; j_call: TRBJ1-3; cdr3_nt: TGTGCCAGCAGCTCCTCGACAGGATCTGGAAACACCATATATTTT; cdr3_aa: CASSSSTGSGNTIYF
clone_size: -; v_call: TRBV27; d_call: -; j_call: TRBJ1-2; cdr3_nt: TGTGCCAGCAGTTTATACAGGCGACCCTATGGCTACACCTTC; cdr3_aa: CASSLYRRPYGYTF
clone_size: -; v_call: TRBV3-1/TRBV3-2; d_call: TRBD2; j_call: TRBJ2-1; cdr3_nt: TGTGCCAGCAGCCCTTCGAGCGGGAGGCGCAATGAGCAGTTCTTC; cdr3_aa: CASSPSSGRRNEQFF
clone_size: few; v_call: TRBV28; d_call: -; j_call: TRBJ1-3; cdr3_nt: TGTGCCAGCAAGAAGGGGACCATCGGAAACACCATATATTTT; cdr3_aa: CASKKGTIGNTIYF
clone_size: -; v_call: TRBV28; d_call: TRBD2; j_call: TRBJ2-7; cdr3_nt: TGTGCCAGCAGTTTAGCGGGGGTAGGCTACGAGCAGTACTTC; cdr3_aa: CASSLAGVGYEQYF
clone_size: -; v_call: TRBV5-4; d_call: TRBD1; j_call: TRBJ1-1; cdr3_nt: TGTGCCAGCAGCTCCTTGACAGGGGACTACACTGAAGCTTTCTTT; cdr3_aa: CASSSLTGDYTEAFF
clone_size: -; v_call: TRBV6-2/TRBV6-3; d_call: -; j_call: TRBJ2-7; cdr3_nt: TGTGCCAGCAGTTACAGTTCCTACGAGCAGTACTTC; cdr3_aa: CASSYSSYEQYF
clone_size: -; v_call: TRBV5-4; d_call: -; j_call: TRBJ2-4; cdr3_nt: TGTGCCAGCAGCTTCGAAGCCGGCATTCAGTACTTC; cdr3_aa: CASSFEAGIQYF
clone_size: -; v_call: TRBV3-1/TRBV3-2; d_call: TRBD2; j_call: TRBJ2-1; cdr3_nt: TGTGCCAGCAGCCAAGGACTAGCGGGGGGCAATGAGCAGTTCTTC; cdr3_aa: CASSQGLAGGNEQFF
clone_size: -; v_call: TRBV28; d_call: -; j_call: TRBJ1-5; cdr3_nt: TGTGCCAGCAGTTTATCAGGCCGGCCCCAGCATTTT; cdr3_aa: CASSLSGRPQHF
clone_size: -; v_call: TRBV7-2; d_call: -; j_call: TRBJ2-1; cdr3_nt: TGTGCCAGCAGCCCGACCCATCGGAATGAGCAGTTCTTC; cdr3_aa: CASSPTHRNEQFF
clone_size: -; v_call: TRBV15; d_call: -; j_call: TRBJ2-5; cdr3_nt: TGTGCCACCAGCAGCCAGGGATTAGGAGTAGAGACCCAGTACTTC; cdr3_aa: CATSSQGLGVETQYF
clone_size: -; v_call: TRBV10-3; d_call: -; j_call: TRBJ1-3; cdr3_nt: TGTGCCACTCAATCTGGAAACACCATATATTTT; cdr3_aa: CATQSGNTIYF
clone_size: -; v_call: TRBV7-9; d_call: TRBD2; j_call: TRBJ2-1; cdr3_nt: TGTGCCAGCAGAGAGGGACTAGCGGACATATACAATGAGCAGTTCTTC; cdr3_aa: CASREGLADIYNEQFF
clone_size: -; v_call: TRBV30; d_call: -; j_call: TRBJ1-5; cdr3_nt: TGTGCCTGGAGTGTAGGCAGGGATCAGCCCCAGCATTTT; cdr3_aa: CAWSVGRDQPQHF
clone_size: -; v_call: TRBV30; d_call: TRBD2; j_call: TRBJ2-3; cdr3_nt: TGTGCCTGGAATATGTTAGCGGGAGGGCCAGATACGCAGTATTTT; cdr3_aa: CAWNMLAGGPDTQYF
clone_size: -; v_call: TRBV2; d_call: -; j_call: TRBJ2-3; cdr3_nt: TGTGCCAGCAGGGACTTGAGCGGCCCCACAGATACGCAGTATTTT; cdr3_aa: CASRDLSGPTDTQYF
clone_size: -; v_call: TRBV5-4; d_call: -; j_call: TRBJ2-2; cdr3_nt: TGTGCCAGCACCCTGGCTGGGGGAACCGGGGAGCTGTTTTTT; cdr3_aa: CASTLAGGTGELFF
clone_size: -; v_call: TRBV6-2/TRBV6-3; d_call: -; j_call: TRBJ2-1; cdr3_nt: TGTGCCAGCAGTCCCTGGGGCCGGCGGGATGAGCAGTTCTTC; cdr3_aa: CASSPWGRRDEQFF
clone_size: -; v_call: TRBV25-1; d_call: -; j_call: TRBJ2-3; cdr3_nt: TGTGCCAGCAGTTCCTTCACAGATACGCAGTATTTT; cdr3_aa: CASSSFTDTQYF
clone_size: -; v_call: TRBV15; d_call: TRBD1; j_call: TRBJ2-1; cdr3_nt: TGTGCCACCAGCCCTACCGGGACAGGTCCCCTCCATGAGCAGTTCTTC; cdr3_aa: CATSPTGTGPLHEQFF
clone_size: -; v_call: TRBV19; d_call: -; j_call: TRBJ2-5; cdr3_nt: TGTGCCACCAGTCAGGGGTGGGGTTGGGAGACCCAGTACTTC; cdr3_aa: CATSQGWGWETQYF
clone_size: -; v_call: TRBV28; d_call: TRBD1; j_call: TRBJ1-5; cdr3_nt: TGTGCCAGCAGTTTGGGCCTTACAGGGGATAGGAATCAGCCCCAGCATTTT; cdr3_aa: CASSLGLTGDRNQPQHF
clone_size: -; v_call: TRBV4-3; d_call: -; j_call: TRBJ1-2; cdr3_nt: TGCGCCAGCAGCCAAGATTGGGCCATTGATGGCTACACCTTC; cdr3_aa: CASSQDWAIDGYTF
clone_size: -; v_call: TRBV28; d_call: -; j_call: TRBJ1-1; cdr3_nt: TGTGCCAGCAGTTTAGTTGGTTTTCAACTTGACACTGAAGCTTTCTTT; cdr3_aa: CASSLVGFQLDTEAFF
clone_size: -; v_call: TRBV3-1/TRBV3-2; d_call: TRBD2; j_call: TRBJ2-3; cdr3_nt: TGTGCCAGCAGCCGAAGACTAGCGAGAGAACCTACAGATACGCAGTATTTT; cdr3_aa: CASSRRLAREPTDTQYF
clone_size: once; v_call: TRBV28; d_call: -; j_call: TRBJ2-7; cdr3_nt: TGTGCCAGCAGGCAAGCCTACGAGCAGTACTTC; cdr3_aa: CASRQAYEQYF
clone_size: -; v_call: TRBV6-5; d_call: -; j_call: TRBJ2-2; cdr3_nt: TGTGCCAGCAGTCCCATAGCGAACACCGGGGAGCTGTTTTTT; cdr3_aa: CASSPIANTGELFF
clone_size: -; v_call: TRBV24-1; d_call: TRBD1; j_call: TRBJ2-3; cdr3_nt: TGTGCCACCGGCTCCGGGACAGGGGGCCTGACAGATACGCAGTATTTT; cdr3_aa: CATGSGTGGLTDTQYF
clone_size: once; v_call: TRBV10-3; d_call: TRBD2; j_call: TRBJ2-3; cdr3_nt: TGTGCCACCCGACTAGCGGGAGCCACAGATACGCAGTATTTT; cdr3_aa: CATRLAGATDTQYF
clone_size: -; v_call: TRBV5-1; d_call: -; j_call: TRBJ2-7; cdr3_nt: TGCGCCAGCATGGGGACAAAAACCTACGAGCAGTACTTC; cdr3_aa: CASMGTKTYEQYF
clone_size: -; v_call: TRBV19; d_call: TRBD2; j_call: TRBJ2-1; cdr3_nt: TGTGCCAGTAGATCTCCGGGACTAGCGGGAGGTGAGCAGTTCTTC; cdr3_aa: CASRSPGLAGGEQFF
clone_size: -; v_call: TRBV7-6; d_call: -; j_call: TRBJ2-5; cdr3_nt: TGTGCCAGCAGCTTAGCGGACGGTGGAGAGACCCAGTACTTC; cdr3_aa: CASSLADGGETQYF
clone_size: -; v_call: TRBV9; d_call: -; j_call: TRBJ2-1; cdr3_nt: TGTGCCAGCAGCGTCAGTGGGAGTTCCTACAATGAGCAGTTCTTC; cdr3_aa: CASSVSGSSYNEQFF
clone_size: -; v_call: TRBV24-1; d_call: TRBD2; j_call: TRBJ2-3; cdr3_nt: TGTGCCGCCAGTGGAAGGCTAGCGGGAGGGATGACACCAAGCACAGATACGCAGTATTTT; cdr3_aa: CAASGRLAGGMTPSTDTQYF
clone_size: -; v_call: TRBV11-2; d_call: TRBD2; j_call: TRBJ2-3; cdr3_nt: TGTGCCAGCAGCTACCGACTAGCGGGAGGGCGGCCAGATACGCAGTATTTT; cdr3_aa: CASSYRLAGGRPDTQYF
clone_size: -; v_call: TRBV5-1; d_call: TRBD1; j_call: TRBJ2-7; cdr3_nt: TGCGCCAGCAGCCTTGACAGGGCGAGAGGCGAGCAGTACTTC; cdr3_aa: CASSLDRARGEQYF
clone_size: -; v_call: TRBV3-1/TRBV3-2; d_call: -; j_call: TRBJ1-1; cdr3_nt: TGTGCCAGCAGCCGTGGGGGCACTGAAGCTTTCTTT; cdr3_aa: CASSRGGTEAFF
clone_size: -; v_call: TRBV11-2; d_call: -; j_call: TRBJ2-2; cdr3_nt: TGTGCCAGCAGCTTAGATGGCGGGAACACCGGGGAGCTGTTTTTT; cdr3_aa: CASSLDGGNTGELFF
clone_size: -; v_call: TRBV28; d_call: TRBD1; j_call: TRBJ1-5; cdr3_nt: TGTGCCAGCAGTTTAAGATCGGGACAGCTTAGCAATCAGCCCCAGCATTTT; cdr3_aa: CASSLRSGQLSNQPQHF
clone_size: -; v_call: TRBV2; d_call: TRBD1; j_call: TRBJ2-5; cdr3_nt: TGTGCCAGCAAGTGGACAGGTCTCCAAGAGACCCAGTACTTC; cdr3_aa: CASKWTGLQETQYF
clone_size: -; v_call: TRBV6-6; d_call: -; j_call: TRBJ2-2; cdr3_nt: TGTGCCAGCAGTCCCCCAGGGCGGGTCGCCGGGGAGCTGTTTTTT; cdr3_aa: CASSPPGRVAGELFF